This T cell receptor beta chain comes out of a study of blood T cell repertoires in COVID-19. At the level of the study: COVID-19 samples from acute and convalescent phases originated in the United States, Italy and Spain. From T cells, B-cell-depleted T cells, or PBMCs came the material, which was cDNA or gDNA.

Original methodology: Estimation of nucleated cell counts was performed using reference gene primer amplification. TCRdb keeps only in-frame clones here, not all; method: immunoSEQ multiplex PCR. V, J and clone size are those of that table, while D and trimming were read from the DNA. There are some 200,000 clones in the sample; about 79% occur only once, and approximately 1.5% lies in the top ten. CDR3 length: 13 residues. V lost 5 bases to trimming and J lost 4 bases, with 11 bases between them. Germline V CDR1 and CDR2: MNHEY, SMNVEV (reference sequence). The chain has TRBV27 and TRBJ1-2; D might be TRBD1 (5 bases). The source of this sequence is a woman in her thirties or forties who had recovered from COVID-19. The source material was peripheral blood. CDR3 nucleotide sequence: TGTGCCAGCAGTACTCAGGGTATCTATGGCTACACCTTC. Encoded protein: CASSTQGIYGYTF.